The 21 T cell receptor beta chains below were found in one sample sequenced in a study of blood T cell repertoires in COVID-19. Sequencing was performed with immunoSEQ multiplex PCR; in TCRdb, only in-frame clones are kept and a portion is missing. The data contain roughly 99,000 clones, about 90% of them seen just once; the ten biggest clones take up roughly 2.1%. The sample comprised peripheral blood. The receptor source for this set is a man over 45 with COVID-19, enrolled during active disease.

The chain is built from TRBV2 and TRBJ1-2; D gene unclear. This CDR3 has 11 residues. Germline loops: CDR1 SNHLY, CDR2 FYNNEI. Trimming removed 6 bases from V and 3 bases from J, with 5 bases in between. CDR3: CASSPDYGYTF. The CDR3 bases are TGTGCCAGCAGCCCGGACTATGGCTACACCTTC.

This clone was seen only once. Other DNA variants within this sample encode the same CDR3. The chain links TRBV14 to TRBJ1-2; no clear D gene. The CDR3 length is 15 residues. Germline CDR1 is SGHDN and CDR2 is FVKESK. V dropped 0 bases and J dropped 0 bases, with 8 bases sitting between them. CDR3 sequence reads: CASSQDLAANYGYTF. CDR3 in DNA: TGTGCCAGCAGCCAAGATCTTGCGGCTAACTATGGCTACACCTTC.

This rearrangement joins TRBV6-6 to TRBJ2-5, with unresolved D. Germline assignment: CDR1 MNHNY and CDR2 SVGAGI (reference sequence). V was trimmed by 5 bases and J by 5 bases, leaving 24 bases between them. The length of the CDR3 is 17 residues. CDR3 amino acids: CASSPSTNPQRVETQYF. For the CDR3, the DNA is TGTGCCAGCAGTCCTTCGACAAACCCCCAACGTGTGGAGACCCAGTACTTC.

This clone was counted between two and nine times. The V call is TRBV5-1, the J call TRBJ1-4; TRBD1 is a possible D gene (6 bases). V lost 3 bases and J lost 8, with 14 bases in between. The length of the CDR3 is 14 residues. Germline lookup yields CDR1 SGHRS and CDR2 YFSETQ. The CDR3 sequence: CASSSTGPGEKLFF. The CDR3 region has the DNA TGCGCCAGCAGCTCGACAGGACCGGGGGAAAAACTGTTTTTT. The variable domain in full, with the rest retrieved from reference TRBV5-1 and TRBJ1-4, is KAGVTQTPRYLIKTRGQQVTLSCSPISGHRSVSWYQQTPGQGLQFLFEYFSETQRNKGNFPGRFSGRQFSNSRSEMNVSTLELGDSALYLCASSSTGPGEKLFFGSGTQLSVL.

J is TRBJ2-7 and V is TRBV5-4; D not certain. The V and J ends lost 0 bases and 3 bases respectively, with 4 bases between them. Germline CDR1 SGHNT, CDR2 YYREEE (reference sequence). The CDR3 runs 12 residues. The chain's CDR3 is CASSLERYEQYF. The CDR3 region has the DNA TGTGCCAGCAGCTTGGAGCGCTACGAGCAGTACTTC.

The rearrangement links TRBV2 to TRBJ2-7; the match to TRBD2 covers 8 bases. The CDR3 runs 16 residues. From germline, CDR1 is SNHLY and CDR2 FYNNEI. J gave up 4 bases and V 7 bases, and 15 bases lay outside the gene matches. CDR3 amino acids: CASTTREGGRNYEQYF. For the CDR3, the DNA is TGTGCCAGCACAACCCGGGAGGGGGGGCGGAATTACGAGCAGTACTTC. Looking up the rest from reference TRBV2 and TRBJ2-7 gives the full variable domain: EPEVTQTPSHQVTQMGQEVILRCVPISNHLYFYWYRQILGQKVEFLVSFYNNEISEKSEIFDDQFSVERPDGSNFTLKIRSTKLEDSAMYFCASTTREGGRNYEQYFGPGTRLTVT.

This chain links TRBV7-6 with TRBJ2-5, with D possibly matching TRBD1 (6 bases). The germline V gene encodes CDR1 SGHVS and CDR2 FNYEAQ. The CDR3 totals 17 residues. Trimming pared 2 bases from V and 2 bases from J, leaving 18 bases between. CDR3 coding DNA: TGTGCCAGCAGCTTACCCCTCCAGGGGTTGAGGCAAGAGACCCAGTACTTC. This translates into CASSLPLQGLRQETQYF.

In nucleotides, the CDR3 is TGCGCCAGCAGCTTAGGAGGGGTGAACACCGGGGAGCTGTTTTTT. Encoded protein: CASSLGGVNTGELFF. The rearrangement joins TRBV5-1 to TRBJ2-2; a weak D match, TRBD2 (6 bases). Trimming shortened V by 2 bases and J by 1 base, and 9 bases separated the two germline ends. Germline CDR1 SGHRS, CDR2 YFSETQ. The CDR3 consists of 15 residues.

In DNA form, the CDR3 reads TGTGCCAGCAGCCCTGGGGGCCTCGCCCAATCCTCCTACGAGCAGTACTTC. Translated: CASSPGGLAQSSYEQYF. This chain joins TRBV5-4 and TRBJ2-7, with a tentative D call TRBD1 (6 bases). The CDR3 is 17 residues long. CDR1 and CDR2 (germline): SGHNT, YYREEE (reference sequence). The V gene lost 4 bases and the J gene lost 0 bases, with 20 bases spanning the gap.

The chain is built from TRBV9 and TRBJ1-2; 9 bases are a match to TRBD1. Germline CDR1 SGDLS, CDR2 YYNGEE. Trimming took 2 bases from V and 11 from J; bases not matched to a gene: 10. CDR3 length: 14 residues. CDR3 nucleotide sequence: TGTGCCAGCAGCGTTACTAGGACAGGGGATATTTACACCTTC. This encodes CASSVTRTGDIYTF.

The chain employs TRBV24-1 and TRBJ1-2, with D uncertain. V lost 2 bases and J lost 8, with 14 bases in between. The germline gives CDR1 KGHDR, CDR2 SFDVKD. There are 14 residues in the CDR3. CDR3: CATSDSEDLQGYTF. The CDR3 bases are TGTGCCACCAGTGATTCGGAGGATCTGCAGGGCTACACCTTC.

The sample holds a few counts of this clone. The rearrangement joins TRBV30 to TRBJ2-4; 7 bases line up with TRBD1. The CDR3 loop spans 17 amino acids. CDR1 and CDR2 (germline): GTSNPN, SVGIG (reference sequence). V dropped 3 bases and J dropped 3; count of bases not matched to a gene: 14. The CDR3 loop reads CAWSWDSRFGGKNIQYF. The CDR3 DNA is TGTGCCTGGAGCTGGGACAGCCGGTTTGGAGGCAAAAACATTCAGTACTTC. Filled out from reference TRBV30 and TRBJ2-4, the complete variable domain reads SQTIHQWPATLVQPVGSPLSLECTVEGTSNPNLYWYRQAAGRGLQLLFYSVGIGQISSEVPQNLSASRPQDRQFILSSKKLLLSDSGFYLCAWSWDSRFGGKNIQYFGAGTRLSVL.

The chain combines TRBV28 with TRBJ2-3; D not resolved. This CDR3 has 14 amino acids. V was clipped by 5 bases and J by 2 bases, with 11 bases between them. The germline V gene encodes CDR1 MDHEN and CDR2 SYDVKM. The CDR3 DNA sequence: TGTGCCAGCAGTGAGGCTGCCGTCACAGATACGCAGTATTTT. It is translated as CASSEAAVTDTQYF.

The chain is built from TRBV4-1 and TRBJ1-2; 7 bases are a match to TRBD1. Looked up from germline, CDR1 is MGHRA and CDR2 is YSYEKL. V shed 3 bases and J 3 bases; nucleotides not matched to a gene: 7. The CDR3 covers 15 residues. CDR3 amino acids: CASSHTGASDYGYTF. The CDR3 DNA reads TGCGCCAGCAGCCATACAGGGGCGTCGGACTATGGCTACACCTTC.

The gene calls are TRBV7-9 and TRBJ2-1; TRBD2 matches 14 bases. This CDR3 has 18 residues. The germline gives CDR1 SEHNR, CDR2 FQNEAQ (reference sequence). V trimming: 5 bases; J trimming: 0 bases; junction bases outside the gene matches: 6. The CDR3 DNA follows: TGTGCCAGCAGCCCAGGGACTAGCGGGGGCAGCTCCTACAATGAGCAGTTCTTC. This translates into CASSPGTSGGSSYNEQFF.

The genes are TRBV9 and TRBJ2-1; TRBD2 matches at 14 bases. J gave up 9 bases and V 3 bases, and 5 bases lay outside the gene matches. The length of the CDR3 is 15 residues. The germline V gene has CDR1 SGDLS and CDR2 YYNGEE. CDR3 nucleotide sequence: TGTGCCAGCAGCGATACCGGGACTAGCGGGGGTGAGCAGTTCTTC. Translation gives CASSDTGTSGGEQFF.

The V call is TRBV27, the J call TRBJ2-2; 7 nucleotides align to TRBD1. Per the germline V gene, CDR1 is MNHEY and CDR2 is SMNVEV (reference sequence). The CDR3 runs to 16 residues. V lost 4 bases, J lost 0 bases, and 5 bases stayed unmatched. Here the CDR3 reads CASSSTGVSNTGELFF. The DNA of the CDR3 is TGTGCCAGCAGTTCAACAGGGGTTTCGAACACCGGGGAGCTGTTTTTT.

This chain uses TRBV4-3 with TRBJ1-5, with D unclear. V gave up 0 bases and J gave up 5 bases, with 11 bases separating them. There are 15 residues in the CDR3. Germline V gene sequence: CDR1 LGHNA, CDR2 YSLEER. The CDR3 spells CASSQDSGMYQPQHF. CDR3 in DNA: TGCGCCAGCAGCCAAGATTCGGGAATGTATCAGCCCCAGCATTTT.

The V gene is TRBV7-3, the J gene TRBJ2-1, with 8 nucleotides matching TRBD2. Germline V gene lookup returns CDR1 SGHTA and CDR2 FQGTGA. CDR3 length equals 15 residues. J gave up 1 base and V 4 bases, and 3 bases lay outside the gene matches. The DNA of the CDR3 is TGTGCCAGCAGCTATGCGGGGGGTTCCTACAATGAGCAGTTCTTC. This codes for CASSYAGGSYNEQFF.

V is TRBV25-1 and J is TRBJ2-7; 7 bases are shared with TRBD1. V trimming: 3 bases; J trimming: 7 bases; junction bases outside the gene matches: 6. This CDR3 is built from 13 residues. CDR1 and CDR2 (germline): MGHDK, SYGVNS. CDR3 amino acids: CASSDEGAREQYF. CDR3 DNA sequence: TGTGCCAGCAGTGATGAGGGGGCGCGGGAGCAGTACTTC.

This clone was seen once. The J gene is TRBJ1-1, the V gene TRBV18; the D gene is possibly TRBD1 (6 bases). V dropped 3 bases and J dropped 2 bases, with 10 bases sitting between them. CDR1 is KGHSH and CDR2 is LQKENI in the germline V gene. The CDR3 consists of 14 residues. CDR3 region: CASSPRQDNTEAFF. In DNA form, the CDR3 reads TGTGCCAGCTCACCGAGACAGGACAACACTGAAGCTTTCTTT.